Presented here are 31 T cell receptor beta chains from one specimen sequenced in a study of cytomegalovirus exposure and HLA in healthy donors. The PCR made use of 60 Vbeta and 13 Jbeta primers. Method: immunoSEQ multiplex PCR; TCRdb's copy keeps in-frame clones and lacks some. The sample carries 150,000 to 200,000 clones, 80% to 90% recorded once. Input material: PBMCs. Source of these receptors: a man younger than 35 in good health and CMV-seronegative.

The chain is built from TRBV6-5 and TRBJ1-1; unclear D gene. Germline CDR1 is MNHEY and CDR2 is SVGAGI. The CDR3 consists of 15 residues. V shed 0 bases and J shed 1 base, with 9 bases lying between them. CDR3 sequence (DNA): TGTGCCAGCAGTTACTCGAACTCAGGGAACACTGAAGCTTTCTTT. Its translation is CASSYSNSGNTEAFF.

J is TRBJ1-2 and V is TRBV28, with 7 bases matching TRBD1. Germline V lookup: CDR1 MDHEN, CDR2 SYDVKM. The CDR3 runs to 16 residues. Losses at the gene ends were 2 bases for V and 4 bases for J; bases not matched to a gene: 10. CDR3 protein: CASSLGGQVTFYGYTF. The CDR3 DNA follows: TGTGCCAGCAGTTTAGGAGGACAGGTCACCTTCTATGGCTACACCTTC.

CDR3 bases: TGTGCCAGCAGCTTACTGGTGCGGGGGCGCTACGAGCAGTACTTC. Protein: CASSLLVRGRYEQYF. The J gene is TRBJ2-7, the V gene TRBV7-6; D might be TRBD2 (7 bases). V gave up 2 bases and J gave up 3 bases, with 14 bases separating them. Germline V gene lookup returns CDR1 SGHVS and CDR2 FNYEAQ. This CDR3 comprises 15 residues.

This clone showed up just a few times. The junction does not match germline at one end; this may be a read error. The same CDR3 arises from other DNA sequences in this sample as well. The V gene is TRBV5-1, the J gene TRBJ2-1; 8 bases line up with TRBD2. Germline V gene lookup returns CDR1 SGHRS and CDR2 YFSETQ. This CDR3 has 15 amino acids. For the CDR3, the DNA is TGTGCCAGCAGCTTGGCAACTAGCGGCCTCAATGAGCAGTTCTTC. This translates into CASSLATSGLNEQFF.

This clone has a handful of counts. CDR3 residues: CASSLGASGRARVYEQYF. The CDR3 nucleotides are TGTGCCAGCAGCTTGGGGGCTAGCGGGAGGGCCAGGGTCTACGAGCAGTACTTC. V and J are TRBV7-9 and TRBJ2-7; TRBD2 aligns across 12 bases. Per the germline V gene, CDR1 is SEHNR and CDR2 is FQNEAQ (reference sequence). This CDR3 has 18 residues. J was trimmed by 3 bases and V by 3 bases; bases with no gene match: 12. Full variable domain (remainder filled in from reference TRBV7-9 and TRBJ2-7): DTGVSQNPRHKITKRGQNVTFRCDPISEHNRLYWYRQTLGQGPEFLTYFQNEAQLEKSRLLSDRFSAERPKGSFSTLEIQRTEQGDSAMYLCASSLGASGRARVYEQYFGPGTRLTVT.

This clone showed up just once. This rearrangement joins TRBV29-1 to TRBJ2-7; D call uncertain. Per the germline V gene, CDR1 is SQVTM and CDR2 is ANQGSEA. Trimming shortened V by 7 bases and J by 0 bases, and 10 bases separated the two germline ends. This CDR3 is built from 12 residues. The CDR3 loop reads CSAWASSYEQYF. Here the CDR3 DNA reads TGCAGCGCTTGGGCCAGCTCCTACGAGCAGTACTTC.

The chain links TRBV5-1 to TRBJ1-1; no firm D call. The germline V gene encodes CDR1 SGHRS and CDR2 YFSETQ. This CDR3 has 15 residues. The V end lost 3 bases, the J end lost 4 bases, and 16 bases lay between the germline ends. The CDR3 loop is CASSSTVDLGTEAFF. Here the CDR3 DNA reads TGCGCCAGCAGCTCCACAGTGGATTTGGGCACTGAAGCTTTCTTT.

This chain uses TRBV28 with TRBJ1-1; a possible D gene is TRBD1 (5 bases). This CDR3 has 14 residues. Germline values: CDR1 MDHEN, CDR2 SYDVKM. V was cut by 0 bases and J by 3 bases, with 8 bases left in between. CDR3 coding DNA: TGTGCCAGCAGTTTATGGGGGGAGGACACTGAAGCTTTCTTT. This gives the protein CASSLWGEDTEAFF.

About this clone: The sample holds other DNA sequences that translate to the same CDR3. The chain combines TRBV5-1 with TRBJ2-7, with TRBD1 matching over 12 bases. Trimming at V came to 1 base and at J to 7 bases, leaving 18 bases not matched to a gene. CDR1 SGHRS and CDR2 YFSETQ come from the germline V gene. This CDR3 region has 19 residues. The CDR3 here is CASSLIFFSSGQGAWEQYF. For the CDR3, the DNA is TGCGCCAGCAGCTTGATTTTTTTCTCGTCGGGACAGGGGGCATGGGAGCAGTACTTC. Together with reference TRBV5-1 and TRBJ2-7, the CDR3 gives the full variable domain: KAGVTQTPRYLIKTRGQQVTLSCSPISGHRSVSWYQQTPGQGLQFLFEYFSETQRNKGNFPGRFSGRQFSNSRSEMNVSTLELGDSALYLCASSLIFFSSGQGAWEQYFGPGTRLTVT.

The J gene is TRBJ1-2, the V gene TRBV6-5; a possible D gene is TRBD1 (5 bases). Germline values: CDR1 MNHEY, CDR2 SVGAGI. This CDR3 contains 13 residues. Trimming took off 2 bases at V and 4 bases at J, with 8 bases between the two ends. For the CDR3, the DNA is TGTGCCAGCAGTTACGCAGGGATCTATGGCTACACCTTC. Protein sequence: CASSYAGIYGYTF.

V and J are TRBV5-4 and TRBJ2-1, with D uncertain. This CDR3 has 15 amino acids. The V gene lost 0 bases and the J gene lost 2 bases, with 9 bases spanning the gap. Germline V gene lookup returns CDR1 SGHNT and CDR2 YYREEE (reference sequence). CDR3 sequence (DNA): TGTGCCAGCAGCTTGGTTAGCAGACCCTACAATGAGCAGTTCTTC. Translating it yields CASSLVSRPYNEQFF.

This clone was counted a few times. The rearrangement uses TRBV5-6 and TRBJ2-5, with D perhaps TRBD2 (6 bases). The CDR3 contains 14 residues. Germline CDR1 and CDR2: SGHDT and YYEEEE. V shed 4 bases and J shed 1 base, with 11 bases lying between them. The CDR3 sequence: CASSPAGSQETQYF. CDR3 nucleotide sequence: TGTGCCAGCAGCCCGGCGGGGAGCCAAGAGACCCAGTACTTC.

The V and J genes are TRBV2 and TRBJ2-1, with 8 nucleotides matching TRBD2. There are 17 residues in the CDR3. With 5 bases clipped from V and 7 bases from J, the junction kept 16 bases outside the gene matches. Germline V gene sequence: CDR1 SNHLY, CDR2 FYNNEI. The CDR3 spells CASSTSGGASGGNEQFF. In DNA, the CDR3 is TGTGCCAGCAGTACGAGCGGGGGCGCTAGCGGCGGAAATGAGCAGTTCTTC.

The gene calls are TRBV7-9 and TRBJ1-2; D not certain. The V end was cut by 1 base, the J end by 4 bases, with 10 bases between. The CDR3 is 14 amino acids. The germline V gene has CDR1 SEHNR and CDR2 FQNEAQ (reference sequence). The CDR3 loop reads CASSLGAETYGYTF. CDR3 coding DNA: TGTGCCAGCAGCTTAGGGGCAGAGACCTATGGCTACACCTTC.

This clone was seen a few times. This chain connects TRBV6-1 to TRBJ2-5, with D perhaps TRBD1 (5 bases). The CDR3 has 14 residues. Germline-derived CDR1 and CDR2 are MNHNS and SASEGT. Trimming took 8 bases from V and 2 from J, leaving 15 bases between them. CDR3 sequence reads: CASGAPGIQETQYF. CDR3 nucleotides: TGTGCCAGCGGGGCCCCTGGGATTCAAGAGACCCAGTACTTC.

This clone has a single count. The gene calls are TRBV30 and TRBJ1-1; D is unclear. The germline CDR1 and CDR2 sequences are GTSNPN and SVGIG (reference sequence). The CDR3 spans 15 residues. V lost 3 bases, J lost 3 bases, and 17 bases lay in between. The CDR3 sequence: CAWRRGIFGDTEAFF. CDR3 in DNA: TGTGCCTGGAGGAGAGGGATTTTTGGGGACACTGAAGCTTTCTTT.

The V gene is TRBV5-5, the J gene TRBJ2-7, with D possibly matching TRBD2 (5 bases). The CDR3 is made up of 14 amino acids. Germline CDR1 reads SGHKS; CDR2 reads YYEKEE (reference sequence). The V end lost 0 bases, the J end lost 6 bases, and 13 bases lay between the germline ends. CDR3 amino acids: CASSLDLVGGEQYF. For the CDR3, the DNA is TGTGCCAGCAGCTTGGATCTGGTCGGAGGCGAGCAGTACTTC.

The chain has TRBV4-3 and TRBJ2-1; 8 bases fit TRBD2. CDR1 is LGHNA, CDR2 YSLEER, per germline. Losses at the gene ends were 0 bases for V and 6 bases for J; bases not matched to a gene: 10. The CDR3 has 17 amino acids. In nucleotides, the CDR3 is TGCGCCAGCAGCCAAGAGACGGGAGGGCTTCCGGGCAATGAGCAGTTCTTC. Translation: CASSQETGGLPGNEQFF.

The chain uses TRBV9 and TRBJ2-1, with TRBD2 matching over 7 bases. From germline, CDR1 is SGDLS and CDR2 YYNGEE. The CDR3 is 14 residues long. J gave up 9 bases and V 0 bases, and 6 bases lay outside the gene matches. CDR3 coding DNA: TGTGCCAGCAGCGTAGCGTGGGGGGGTATTGAGCAGTTCTTC. Residues: CASSVAWGGIEQFF.

V usage is TRBV4-1 and J usage is TRBJ2-5, with a possible D match to TRBD2 (5 bases). Trimming took 1 base from V and 1 from J, leaving 16 bases between them. The CDR3 sequence is 17 residues long. CDR1 is MGHRA, CDR2 YSYEKL, per germline. The CDR3 sequence: CASSQVRRASPQETQYF. For the CDR3, the DNA is TGCGCCAGCAGCCAAGTAAGGCGGGCCAGCCCCCAAGAGACCCAGTACTTC.

The chain uses TRBV7-3 and TRBJ2-3; tentative D call: TRBD2 (7 bases). Trimming left V 9 bases short and J 5 bases short, with 15 bases between. Germline loops: CDR1 SGHTA, CDR2 FQGTGA. CDR3 length: 13 amino acids. The CDR3 bases are TGTGCCAGTAGGGGGGGGCTGGGAGATACGCAGTATTTT. Its protein product is CASRGGLGDTQYF.

CDR3 protein: CASSLGQGDEKLFF. The CDR3 DNA sequence: TGTGCCAGCAGCTTAGGACAGGGGGACGAAAAACTGTTTTTT. The rearrangement joins TRBV5-5 to TRBJ1-4; TRBD1 matches at 10 bases. V shed 2 bases and J 8 bases; nucleotides not matched to a gene: 3. Germline V CDR1 and CDR2: SGHKS, YYEKEE (reference sequence). The CDR3 runs to 14 residues.

The CDR3 loop reads CASSGRERTDTQYF. The CDR3 nucleotides are TGTGCCAGCTCAGGTCGAGAGCGCACAGATACGCAGTATTTT. V gene TRBV18 combines with J gene TRBJ2-3, with no clear D. Germline CDR1 reads KGHSH; CDR2 reads LQKENI. V lost 5 bases, J lost 1 base, and 10 bases lay in between. CDR3 length: 14 amino acids.

The chain is built from TRBV7-3 and TRBJ2-3; D is perhaps TRBD2 (5 bases). V lost 5 bases, J lost 0 bases, and 9 bases lay in between. The CDR3 consists of 14 residues. Germline V CDR1 and CDR2: SGHTA, FQGTGA. The DNA of the CDR3 is TGTGCCAGCAGCCTAGGGAGTAGCACAGATACGCAGTATTTT. This translates into CASSLGSSTDTQYF.

The chain uses TRBV18 and TRBJ1-5; no definite D call. CDR1 and CDR2 (germline): KGHSH, LQKENI. Trimming removed 4 bases at V and 9 bases at J, with 13 bases between. The CDR3 contains 13 residues. CDR3 protein: CASSQEDSGPQHF. DNA of the CDR3: TGTGCCAGCTCACAAGAGGACTCCGGGCCCCAGCATTTT.

The gene calls are TRBV5-1 and TRBJ2-2; 9 nucleotides line up with TRBD1. Germline assignment: CDR1 SGHRS and CDR2 YFSETQ. This CDR3 contains 15 residues. The J segment lost 3 bases and the V segment lost 3 bases, leaving 3 bases of the junction unmatched. The CDR3 DNA reads TGCGCCAGCAGCTCACAGGGGGCGGACACCGGGGAGCTGTTTTTT. This codes for CASSSQGADTGELFF.

The V and J genes are TRBV5-1 and TRBJ2-7, with 7 bases matching TRBD1. Germline assignment: CDR1 SGHRS and CDR2 YFSETQ. The junction had 12 bases not matched to a gene; V was cut back by 4 bases and J by 2 bases. The CDR3 contains 16 residues. CDR3 region: CASSLEWTGSTYEQYF. In nucleotides, the CDR3 is TGCGCCAGCAGCCTGGAATGGACAGGAAGTACCTACGAGCAGTACTTC.

The chain is built from TRBV9 and TRBJ1-6; 7 bases agree with TRBD1. CDR1 and CDR2 (germline): SGDLS, YYNGEE. The CDR3 runs to 15 residues. With V trimmed by 0 bases and J by 10 bases, 7 bases remained unmatched. The CDR3 here is CASSVVGQAGSPLHF. In nucleotides, the CDR3 is TGTGCCAGCAGCGTAGTCGGACAGGCCGGGTCACCCCTCCACTTT.

Details on this clone: Germline and junction disagree at one end, which may indicate a read error. The chain carries TRBV7-9 and TRBJ1-4; TRBD1 matches 9 bases. The length of the CDR3 is 15 residues. Germline-derived CDR1 and CDR2 are SEHNR and FQNEAQ (reference sequence). Written as DNA, the CDR3 is TGTTCCAGCAGCTTAGGGGACAGGGACCATGAAAAACTGTTTTTT. It specifies CSSSLGDRDHEKLFF.

This clone was recorded once. V is TRBV15 and J is TRBJ2-5; tentatively, D is TRBD2 (5 bases). Trimming cost V 5 bases and J 4 bases, with 11 bases left between them. The CDR3 runs 13 residues. Germline loops: CDR1 LNHNV, CDR2 YYDKDF (reference sequence). The CDR3 DNA reads as TGTGCCACCAGCCCCGGGATCCGAGAGACCCAGTACTTC. Translation: CATSPGIRETQYF.

The chain uses TRBV11-3 and TRBJ2-2, with 10 bases that match TRBD1. The CDR3 is 16 amino acids. The germline CDR1 and CDR2 sequences are SGHNT and YENEEA. The V gene end was trimmed by 6 bases and the J gene end by 2 bases; junction bases not matched to a gene: 6. CDR3 DNA: TGTGCCAGCAGACGACAGGGGGCCCTAAACACCGGGGAGCTGTTTTTT. Amino acids: CASRRQGALNTGELFF. Using reference TRBV11-3 and TRBJ2-2 for the parts outside the CDR3, the full variable domain is EAGVVQSPRYKIIEKKQPVAFWCNPISGHNTLYWYLQNLGQGPELLIRYENEEAVDDSQLPKDRFSAERLKGVDSTLKIQPAELGDSAVYLCASRRQGALNTGELFFGEGSRLTVL.